The text below deals with one TCR beta chain. This sample is part of a study of blood T cell repertoires in COVID-19. Overall study context: Sources were T cells, B-cell-depleted T cells, or PBMCs; the material itself was cDNA or gDNA.

Germline CDR1 is MNHEY and CDR2 is SVGAGI. Trimming left V 7 bases short and J 7 bases short, with 19 bases between. The CDR3 consists of 14 residues. Sequenced by immunoSEQ multiplex PCR; TCRdb stores in-frame clones only, minus some. The sample comprises approximately 75,000 clones, around 89% of which are singletons, and 0.55% to 0.75% rests with the top ten. The TCR sequence derives from a man aged 55 to 69 with acute or convalescent COVID-19. Sequenced sample: peripheral blood. The chain uses TRBV6-5 and TRBJ1-1, with D perhaps TRBD1 (6 bases). CDR3 nucleotides: TGTGCCAGCACCCTCCGGAAGGGGGTTAGTGAAGCTTTCTTT. Its translation is CASTLRKGVSEAFF.